The present TCR beta chain was sequenced within a study of cytomegalovirus exposure and HLA in healthy donors. General study results and limits: Specific recognition of CMV antigens was confirmed in vitro for a few chains (all CMV-associated).

V was clipped by 1 base and J by 2 bases; unmatched bases: 3. The CDR3 length is 17 residues. Germline lookup yields CDR1 MNHEY and CDR2 SMNVEV (reference sequence). Comment on this clone: Its specificity is not known.

Primers: 60 Vbeta forward and 13 Jbeta reverse. TCRdb's table, derived via immunoSEQ multiplex PCR, lists solely in-frame clones and lacks some. This table has 120,000 or so clones, 75% to 85% appearing once. V gene TRBV27 combines with J gene TRBJ2-2; 11 bases are shared with TRBD1. This clonotype was sampled from a woman in her forties or fifties in good health and CMV-seropositive. The sample comprised PBMCs. This CDR3 reads CASSLLGTGGNTGELFF. DNA for the CDR3: TGTGCCAGCAGTTTATTGGGGACAGGGGGAAACACCGGGGAGCTGTTTTTT.